The sequence of this T cell receptor (beta chain) was determined in a study of blood T cells in healthy people across ages. This clonotype was counted between two and nine times. For the second PCR, which ran for roughly 6 to 12 cycles, a sample-barcoded 5' primer and a J-beta primer mix were used. One entry per CDR3 protein, called by TCRdb with MiXCR from the 5' RACE reads. This table holds 1.2 million to 1.5 million distinct CDR3 sequences, 42% found once. J gave up 7 bases and V 5 bases, and 4 bases lay outside the gene matches. Germline V lookup: CDR1 SGHTA, CDR2 FQGNSA. The CDR3 spans 12 residues.

The TCR was taken from a woman aged 18-29 years in good health. Sequences were obtained from blood. The chain links TRBV7-2 to TRBJ1-2, with 7 bases fitting TRBD1. This chain's CDR3 is CASSTGQVGYTF. The CDR3 nucleotides read TGTGCCAGCAGCACCGGACAGGTTGGCTACACCTTC.